The T cell receptor beta chain under discussion was sequenced for a study of blood T cell repertoires in COVID-19. In the study overall: PBMCs, B-cell-depleted T cells, or T cells provided the cDNA or gDNA that made up the material.

CDR3 size: 14 residues. The ends were cut back, 7 bases at V and 2 bases at J, with 13 bases in the middle. Germline lookup yields CDR1 SNHLY and CDR2 FYNNEI. Recruitment covered 20 to 25 US areas and drew participants whose ages spanned roughly 18 to 95 years. Before being deemed recovered, Cohort 3 donors had two negative PCRs, clearance, or symptom resolution. This clone was observed once. Clones were sequenced by immunoSEQ multiplex PCR, and TCRdb holds only the in-frame ones, with some missing. Of under 350,000 clones listed, under 95% are singletons. The genes are TRBV2 and TRBJ2-3, with D perhaps matching TRBD1 (6 bases). Sequencing was performed on PBMCs or T cells enriched from blood (not recorded which). The clonotype was recovered from a man aged 55-75 years who had recovered from COVID-19. The CDR3 sequence is CASTIVGATDTQYF. DNA for the CDR3: TGTGCCAGCACAATAGTGGGGGCCACAGATACGCAGTATTTT.